Below are 7 T cell receptor beta chains sequenced from a single sample in a study of blood T cell repertoires in COVID-19. Measured with immunoSEQ multiplex PCR; TCRdb has only the in-frame clones, and not every one. Here the sample spans 95,000 or so clones, approximately 80% being singletons. Sequencing input: peripheral blood. These receptors originate from a human donor in a cohort sampled during active COVID-19.

The gene calls are TRBV5-1 and TRBJ1-1; TRBD1 matches at 11 bases. Germline CDR1 and CDR2: SGHRS and YFSETQ. The V segment lost 2 bases and the J segment 3 bases; nucleotides outside the gene matches: 3. The CDR3 extends over 15 amino acids. CDR3 bases: TGCGCCAGCAGCTTAGGGACAGGGGGTGACACTGAAGCTTTCTTT. This codes for CASSLGTGGDTEAFF.

The rearrangement uses TRBV2 and TRBJ2-1; the D gene is possibly TRBD2 (6 bases). V lost 2 bases to trimming and J lost 4 bases, with 12 bases between them. The CDR3 runs to 15 residues. The germline V gene encodes CDR1 SNHLY and CDR2 FYNNEI. The CDR3 is CASSEHSGEYNEQFF. CDR3 coding DNA: TGTGCCAGCAGTGAACATAGCGGCGAATACAATGAGCAGTTCTTC.

The V call is TRBV3-1 (or the pseudogene TRBV3-2), the J call TRBJ2-1, with D maybe TRBD2 (7 bases). V was shortened by 4 bases and J by 12 bases, with 13 bases between the two germline ends. This CDR3 comprises 12 residues. CDR1 and CDR2 (germline): LGHDT, YNNKEL (reference sequence). Here the CDR3 reads CASSLAGAAQFF. For the CDR3, the DNA is TGTGCCAGCAGCCTTGCGGGGGCCGCGCAGTTCTTC.

The chain recombines TRBV19 with TRBJ2-3; possible D gene TRBD2, 6 bases. The CDR3 consists of 13 residues. Germline V gene lookup returns CDR1 LNHDA and CDR2 SQIVND (reference sequence). The V gene lost 6 bases and the J gene lost 9 bases, with 16 bases spanning the gap. CDR3 bases: TGTGCCAGTAGCCCCCAGACTAGTGGAACGCAGTATTTT. This encodes CASSPQTSGTQYF.

V and J are TRBV6-6 and TRBJ2-7, with 10 bases matching TRBD1. The CDR3 is 16 residues long. Per the germline V gene, CDR1 is MNHNY and CDR2 is SVGAGI (reference sequence). V shed 2 bases, J shed 5 bases, and the junction held 9 bases outside the gene matches. This CDR3 reads CASSYPPGQGSHEQYF. The CDR3 nucleotides are TGTGCCAGCAGTTACCCGCCGGGACAGGGGTCCCACGAGCAGTACTTC.

The V gene is TRBV19, the J gene TRBJ1-2, with D possibly matching TRBD1 (5 bases). Per germline, CDR1 LNHDA and CDR2 SQIVND (reference sequence). This CDR3 is 11 amino acids long. V was pared by 9 bases and J by 8 bases, with 13 bases between. The CDR3 DNA is TGTGCCAGCTCCGGGGGAGGGGGCTACACCTTC. As protein: CASSGGGGYTF. Looking up the rest from reference TRBV19 and TRBJ1-2 gives the full variable domain: DGGITQSPKYLFRKEGQNVTLSCEQNLNHDAMYWYRQDPGQGLRLIYYSQIVNDFQKGDIAEGYSVSREKKESFPLTVTSAQKNPTAFYLCASSGGGGYTFGSGTRLTVV.

This clone showed up just a few times. The DNA of the CDR3 is TGTGCCACCAGTGACGTAGGGAGAGGAGATACGCAGTATTTT. Its translation: CATSDVGRGDTQYF. This chain connects TRBV24-1 to TRBJ2-3, with D maybe TRBD2 (5 bases). The CDR3 is 14 amino acids. Germline-derived CDR1 and CDR2 are KGHDR and SFDVKD. The V end lost 4 bases, the J end lost 5 bases, and 12 bases lay between the germline ends.